This T cell receptor (beta chain) was sequenced for a study of blood T cells in healthy people across ages. The wider study: Template-switching capture recovered about one barcoded beta molecule per two T cells. Findings of the study overall: Strongly correlated with naive T cell percentage was TCR beta diversity. Among T cells, TCR beta diversity per million cells dropped roughly linearly as age rose.

The V gene end was trimmed by 6 bases and the J gene end by 5 bases; junction bases not matched to a gene: 11. The CDR3 has 18 amino acids. Points on this clonotype: The antigen remains undetermined.

Each donor supplied approximately 10 milliliters of peripheral blood. Next came a second PCR, run for about 6 to 12 cycles, which used a sample-barcoded 5' primer along with a J-beta primer mix. Each CDR3 protein is one row after TCRdb ran MiXCR on the 5' RACE reads. The table records 650,000 to 1,000,000 distinct CDR3 sequences, 35% to 40% of them present only once. The gene calls are TRBV12-3 or TRBV12-4 and TRBJ2-2, with 14 bases aligning to TRBD2. Material: blood. The sequence came from a young man in good health. DNA of the CDR3: TGTGCCAGCAGCCAAGGGACTAGCGGGGGCTCGGTTACCGGGGAGCTGTTTTTT. Translation: CASSQGTSGGSVTGELFF.